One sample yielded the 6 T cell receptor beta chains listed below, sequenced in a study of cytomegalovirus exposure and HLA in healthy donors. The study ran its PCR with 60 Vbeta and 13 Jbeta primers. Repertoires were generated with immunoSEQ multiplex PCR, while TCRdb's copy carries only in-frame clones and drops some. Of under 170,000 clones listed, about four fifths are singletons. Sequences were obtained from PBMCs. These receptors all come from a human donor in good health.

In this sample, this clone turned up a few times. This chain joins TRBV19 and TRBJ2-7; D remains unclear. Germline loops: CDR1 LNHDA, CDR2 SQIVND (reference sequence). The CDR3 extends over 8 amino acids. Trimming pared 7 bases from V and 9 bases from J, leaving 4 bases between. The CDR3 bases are TGTGCCAGTACAGGGCAGTACTTC. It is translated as CASTGQYF.

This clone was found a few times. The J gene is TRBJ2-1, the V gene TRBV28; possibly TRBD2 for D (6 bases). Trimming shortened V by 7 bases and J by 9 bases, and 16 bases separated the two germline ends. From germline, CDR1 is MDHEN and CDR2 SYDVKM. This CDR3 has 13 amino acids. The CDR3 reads CASMERRVSEQFF. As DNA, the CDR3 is TGTGCCAGCATGGAGCGGAGGGTGAGTGAGCAGTTCTTC.

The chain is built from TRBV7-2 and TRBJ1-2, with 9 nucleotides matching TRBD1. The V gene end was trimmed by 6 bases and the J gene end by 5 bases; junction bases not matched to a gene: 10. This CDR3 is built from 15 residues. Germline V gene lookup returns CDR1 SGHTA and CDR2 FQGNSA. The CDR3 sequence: CASSRAIDRGYGYTF. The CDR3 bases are TGTGCCAGCAGTCGCGCCATAGACAGGGGGTATGGCTACACCTTC.

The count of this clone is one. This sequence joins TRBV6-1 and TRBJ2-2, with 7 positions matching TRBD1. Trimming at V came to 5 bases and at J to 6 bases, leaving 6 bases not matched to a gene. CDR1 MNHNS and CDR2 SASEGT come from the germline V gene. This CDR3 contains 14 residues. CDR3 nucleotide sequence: TGTGCCAGCAGTCCAACGACAGGGTCCGGGGAGCTGTTTTTT. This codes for CASSPTTGSGELFF.

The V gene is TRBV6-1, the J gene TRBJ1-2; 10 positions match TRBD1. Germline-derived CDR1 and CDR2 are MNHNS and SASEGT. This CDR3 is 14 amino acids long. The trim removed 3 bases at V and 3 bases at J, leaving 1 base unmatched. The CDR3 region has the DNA TGTGCCAGCAGTGACGGGACAGGGGACTATGGCTACACCTTC. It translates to CASSDGTGDYGYTF.

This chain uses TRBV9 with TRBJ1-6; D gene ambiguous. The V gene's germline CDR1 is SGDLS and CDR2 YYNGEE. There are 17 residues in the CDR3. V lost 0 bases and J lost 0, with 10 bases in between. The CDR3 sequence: CASSVDVVSSYNSPLHF. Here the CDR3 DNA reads TGTGCCAGCAGCGTAGACGTGGTCAGCTCCTATAATTCACCCCTCCACTTT.